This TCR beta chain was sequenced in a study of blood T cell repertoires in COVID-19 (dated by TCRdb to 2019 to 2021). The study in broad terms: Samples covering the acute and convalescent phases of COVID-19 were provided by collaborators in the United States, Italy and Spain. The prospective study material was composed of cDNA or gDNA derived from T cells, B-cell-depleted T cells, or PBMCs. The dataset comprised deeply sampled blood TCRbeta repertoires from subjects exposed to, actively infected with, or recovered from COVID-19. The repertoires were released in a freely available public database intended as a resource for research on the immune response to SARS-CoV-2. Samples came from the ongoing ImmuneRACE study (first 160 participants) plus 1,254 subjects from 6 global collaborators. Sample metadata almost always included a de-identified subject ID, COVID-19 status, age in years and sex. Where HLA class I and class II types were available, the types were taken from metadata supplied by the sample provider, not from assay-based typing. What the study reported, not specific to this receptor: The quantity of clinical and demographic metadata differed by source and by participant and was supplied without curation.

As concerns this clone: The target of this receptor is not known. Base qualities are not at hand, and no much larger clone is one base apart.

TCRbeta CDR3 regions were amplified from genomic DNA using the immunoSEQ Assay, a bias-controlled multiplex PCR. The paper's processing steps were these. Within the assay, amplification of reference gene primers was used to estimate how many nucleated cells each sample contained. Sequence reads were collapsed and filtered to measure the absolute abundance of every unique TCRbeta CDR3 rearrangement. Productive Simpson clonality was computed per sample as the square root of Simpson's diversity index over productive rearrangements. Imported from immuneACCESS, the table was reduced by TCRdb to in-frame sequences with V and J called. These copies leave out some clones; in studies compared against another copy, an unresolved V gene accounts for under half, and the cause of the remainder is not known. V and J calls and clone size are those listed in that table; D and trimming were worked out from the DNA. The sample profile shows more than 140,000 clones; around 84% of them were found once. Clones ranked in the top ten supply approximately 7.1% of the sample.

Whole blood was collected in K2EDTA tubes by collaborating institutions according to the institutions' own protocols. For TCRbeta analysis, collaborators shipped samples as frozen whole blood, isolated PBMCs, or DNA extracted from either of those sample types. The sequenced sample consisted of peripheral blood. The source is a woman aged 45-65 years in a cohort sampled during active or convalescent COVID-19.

Here is the DNA: TGTGCCAGCAGCGTAGGTCTCATGTGGGGGACAGGGAACACAGATACGCAGTATTTT. Translated, this gives CASSVGLMWGTGNTDTQYF. The chain is assembled from TRBV9 and TRBJ2-3, and TRBD1 aligns with 9 junction nucleotides. As encoded in the germline V gene, CDR1 is SGDLS while CDR2 is YYNGEE. The CDR3, from cysteine to phenylalanine, totals 19 residues. The only DNA kept is the CDR3, 57 bases in frame from the first base. Trimming removed 0 bases from V and 2 bases from J; the gene matches leave 13 bases unexplained. Outside the CDR3, residues come from the reference TRBV9 and TRBJ2-3 proteins, so the full variable domain is: DSGVTQTPKHLITATGQRVTLRCSPRSGDLSVYWYQQSLDQGLQFLIQYYNGEERAKGNILERFSAQQFPDLHSELNLSSLELGDSALYFCASSVGLMWGTGNTDTQYFGPGTRLTVL.